This T cell receptor (beta chain) comes out of a study of T-cell memory formation after mild COVID-19. Across the whole study: Largely, TCR clusters stayed within a single donor.

Overall study results and limits: In second-wave clones peaking day 37, SARS-CoV-2 specificity remained unconfirmed.

Of note for this clonotype: Its specificity is not known. The junction shows a germline mismatch at one end, possibly a read error.

Germline lookup yields CDR1 SGHAT and CDR2 FQNNGV. The CDR3 runs 12 residues. Constant-segment primers were used for 5'RACE, and the resulting TCR alpha and TCR beta cDNA libraries carried sample barcodes and UMIs. Using its own MiXCR run on the 5' RACE reads, TCRdb lists one record per CDR3 protein. This table holds 360,000 or so distinct CDR3 sequences, 25% to 30% found once. This TCR derives from an adult woman who had mild COVID-19 (a few samples of this study predate the infection). Cell type and time point are not known. This chain links TRBV11-2 with TRBJ2-7; D is unclear. Sequenced material: PBMCs or a T cell subset sorted from them (not recorded which). The CDR3 region is CARSLPRYEQYF. The DNA of the CDR3 is TGTGCCAGAAGCTTGCCTCGCTACGAGCAGTACTTC.